The 7 T cell receptor beta chains presented below share a single source sample, sequenced in a study of shared clonotypes between healthy human individuals. Libraries were prepared by immunoSEQ multiplex PCR; TCRdb keeps only in-frame clonotypes and omits some of them. Here the sample spans about 450,000 clones, about 80% being singletons. Sequenced sample: PBMCs. The receptor set was obtained from a woman aged 40 to 50 in good health. Some clones in this sample may be carry-over from other donors' samples.

The chain has TRBV27 and TRBJ2-1; TRBD2 matches 10 bases. V shed 4 bases and J 10 bases; nucleotides not matched to a gene: 7. Germline V CDR1 and CDR2: MNHEY, SMNVEV (reference sequence). This CDR3 contains 14 residues. The DNA of the CDR3 is TGTGCCAGCAGTTGGGCTAGCGGGAGATACGAGCAGTTCTTC. Translation: CASSWASGRYEQFF.

V gene TRBV11-1 combines with J gene TRBJ2-3; 10 bases line up with TRBD2. There are 17 residues in the CDR3. Germline-derived CDR1 and CDR2 are SGHAT and FQDESV (reference sequence). V gave up 6 bases and J gave up 5 bases; unmatched junction bases: 14. CDR3 region: CASSPTGLAGDLDTQYF. CDR3 DNA: TGTGCCAGCAGTCCCACGGGGCTAGCGGGAGATCTAGATACGCAGTATTTT.

This chain joins TRBV5-1 and TRBJ2-5; D gene uncertain. Trimming stripped 4 bases from V and 5 bases from J, with 9 bases between. This CDR3 has 12 residues. Germline CDR1 SGHRS, CDR2 YFSETQ. In DNA, the CDR3 is TGCGCCAGCAGCCTGAACTCGGAGACCCAGTACTTC. Amino acids: CASSLNSETQYF.

The chain combines TRBV19 with TRBJ1-2, with 7 bases fitting TRBD1. The junction had 15 bases not matched to a gene; V was cut back by 0 bases and J by 8 bases. Germline V CDR1 and CDR2: LNHDA, SQIVND (reference sequence). The CDR3 consists of 17 residues. The CDR3 DNA sequence: TGTGCCAGTAGTATAGATCCCTCCTCGCCGGGACAGCGAGGCTACACCTTC. It is translated as CASSIDPSSPGQRGYTF.

The genes are TRBV5-1 and TRBJ2-5; D possibly corresponds to TRBD2 (6 bases). With the DNA end fitting TRBJ2-7 better, the J assignment may be wrong. The CDR3 runs to 15 residues. From germline, CDR1 is SGHRS and CDR2 YFSETQ. The CDR3 here is CASSVSGLRSYEQYF. The CDR3 coding sequence is TGCGCCAGCAGCGTGTCGGGACTCCGCTCCTACGAGCAGTACTTC.

The CDR3 spells CASSQEIKGPYGYTF. Written as DNA, the CDR3 is TGCGCCAGCAGCCAAGAAATTAAGGGACCCTATGGCTACACCTTC. This chain uses TRBV4-3 with TRBJ1-2; a possible D gene is TRBD1 (5 bases). The germline V gene has CDR1 LGHNA and CDR2 YSLEER. The CDR3 is 15 amino acids. The ends were cut back, 0 bases at V and 4 bases at J, with 12 bases in the middle.

The chain employs TRBV4-2 and TRBJ2-1, with 8 bases aligning to TRBD2. Losses at the gene ends were 0 bases for V and 5 bases for J; bases not matched to a gene: 9. Looked up from germline, CDR1 is LGHNA and CDR2 is YNFKEQ. The CDR3 runs to 17 residues. The CDR3 nucleotides are TGTGCCAGCAGCCAAGATCTTAGGGCAGCGGGAGACAATGAGCAGTTCTTC. This codes for CASSQDLRAAGDNEQFF.